This TCR beta chain was profiled in a study of blood T cell repertoires in COVID-19. Enrollees, roughly 18 to 89 years old, lived in 24 US areas. Grouping used clinical history reported by participants in a survey and questionnaire. It was within 2 weeks before study entry that exposed participants met a COVID-19 case. This CDR3 is 13 amino acids long. V was trimmed by 0 bases and J by 8 bases, leaving 11 bases between them. Per the germline V gene, CDR1 is SGHRS and CDR2 is YFSETQ. Profiled with immunoSEQ multiplex PCR; TCRdb holds only in-frame clones, not every one. The table shows a few hundred thousand clones, with approximately 86% occurring only once.

Sequenced material: PBMCs or T cells enriched from blood (not recorded which). The TCR originated in a woman in her thirties who had been exposed to COVID-19. The V and J genes are TRBV5-1 and TRBJ1-1, with D perhaps matching TRBD1 (6 bases). DNA for the CDR3: TGCGCCAGCAGCTTGGCCTCCGGGACAGAAGCTTTCTTT. Translated, it gives CASSLASGTEAFF.